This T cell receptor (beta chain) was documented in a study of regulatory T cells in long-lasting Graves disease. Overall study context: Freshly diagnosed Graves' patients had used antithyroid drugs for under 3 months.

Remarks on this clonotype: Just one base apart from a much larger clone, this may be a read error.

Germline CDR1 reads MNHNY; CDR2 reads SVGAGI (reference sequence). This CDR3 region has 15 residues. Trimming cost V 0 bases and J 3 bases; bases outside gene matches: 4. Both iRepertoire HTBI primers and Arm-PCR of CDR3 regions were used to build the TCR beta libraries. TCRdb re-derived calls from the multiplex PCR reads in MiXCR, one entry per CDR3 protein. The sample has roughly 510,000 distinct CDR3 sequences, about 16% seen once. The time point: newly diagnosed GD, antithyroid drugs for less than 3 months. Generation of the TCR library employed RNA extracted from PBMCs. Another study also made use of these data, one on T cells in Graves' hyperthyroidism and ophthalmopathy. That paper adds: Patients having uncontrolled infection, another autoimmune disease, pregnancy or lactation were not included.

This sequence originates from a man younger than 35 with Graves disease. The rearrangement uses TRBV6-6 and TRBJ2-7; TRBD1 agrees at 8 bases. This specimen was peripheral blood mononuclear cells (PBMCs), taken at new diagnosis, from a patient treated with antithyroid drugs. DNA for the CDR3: TGTGCCAGCAGTTACTCGGGACAGGTGTTCTACGAGCAGTACTTC. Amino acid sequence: CASSYSGQVFYEQYF.